Below, 22 T cell receptor beta chains from the same sample are listed, as sequenced in a study of blood T cell repertoires in COVID-19. Produced via immunoSEQ multiplex PCR; TCRdb's table is partial and in-frame only. The table shows 200,000 or so clones, with 88% occurring only once. Source material: PBMCs or T cells enriched from blood (not recorded which). The receptors here all came from a young woman who had been exposed to COVID-19.

The V gene is TRBV6-2 or TRBV6-3, the J gene TRBJ2-5, with 9 bases matching TRBD2. The germline V gene encodes CDR1 MNHEY and CDR2 SVGEGT. The CDR3 contains 17 residues. After removal of 2 bases from V and 5 bases from J, the junction contained 12 bases not matched to a gene. For the CDR3, the DNA is TGTGCCAGCAGTTACCCTTTCGGACTAGCGAAGGGGGAGACCCAGTACTTC. This codes for CASSYPFGLAKGETQYF.

The chain combines TRBV6-1 with TRBJ1-3; possible D gene TRBD1, 5 bases. This CDR3 is built from 10 residues. From germline, CDR1 is MNHNS and CDR2 SASEGT. Trimming left V 3 bases short and J 11 bases short, with 5 bases between. The CDR3 here is CASSEGPIYF. CDR3 in DNA: TGTGCCAGCAGTGAGGGGCCCATATATTTT.

This chain joins TRBV27 and TRBJ1-1; D gene uncertain. The V and J ends lost 3 bases and 1 base respectively, with 9 bases between them. The CDR3 is 14 amino acids. CDR1 and CDR2 from the germline V gene are MNHEY and SMNVEV (reference sequence). This CDR3 reads CASSLEQRNTEAFF. CDR3 nucleotides: TGTGCCAGCAGTTTGGAACAGAGGAACACTGAAGCTTTCTTT.

In DNA, the CDR3 is TGTGCCAGCAGCCAGGGACTAGCGGACAATGAGCAGTTCTTC. Translated: CASSQGLADNEQFF. The rearrangement links TRBV11-3 to TRBJ2-1; 11 nucleotides match TRBD2. The CDR3 is 14 residues long. After removal of 5 bases from V and 5 bases from J, the junction contained 2 bases not matched to a gene. The germline gives CDR1 SGHNT, CDR2 YENEEA.

V and J are TRBV3-1 (or the pseudogene TRBV3-2) and TRBJ2-4; 15 positions agree with TRBD2. There are 17 residues in the CDR3. The germline V gene has CDR1 LGHDT and CDR2 YNNKEL (reference sequence). V dropped 4 bases and J dropped 8; count of bases not matched to a gene: 9. In DNA, the CDR3 is TGTGCCAGCAGCCTTGGACTAGCGGGAGGGCCGGGGGACATTCAGTACTTC. Translating it yields CASSLGLAGGPGDIQYF.

The rearrangement joins TRBV30 to TRBJ1-5; possibly TRBD1 for D (5 bases). Germline V gene sequence: CDR1 GTSNPN, CDR2 SVGIG (reference sequence). This CDR3 comprises 16 residues. V was pared by 1 base and J by 7 bases, with 20 bases between. CDR3 nucleotide sequence: TGTGCCTGGAGTGGCCGCCTCCCCGACGCAGGGCAGCCCCAGCATTTT. Translation: CAWSGRLPDAGQPQHF.

V gene TRBV27 combines with J gene TRBJ2-1; 14 bases are shared with TRBD2. V lost 8 bases to trimming and J lost 5 bases; unmatched junction nucleotides: 14. This CDR3 comprises 18 residues. Germline V gene lookup returns CDR1 MNHEY and CDR2 SMNVEV (reference sequence). The CDR3: CASGPRGTSGSINNEQFF. In DNA form, the CDR3 reads TGTGCCAGCGGCCCAAGAGGGACTAGCGGGAGTATTAACAATGAGCAGTTCTTC.

The chain carries TRBV27 and TRBJ1-2; 9 bases are a match to TRBD1. The V segment lost 5 bases and the J segment 4 bases; nucleotides outside the gene matches: 8. The germline V gene encodes CDR1 MNHEY and CDR2 SMNVEV (reference sequence). This CDR3 spans 15 amino acids. CDR3 loop: CASSRQGGVGYGYTF. The CDR3 coding sequence is TGTGCCAGCAGTAGACAGGGGGGAGTGGGCTATGGCTACACCTTC.

This rearrangement joins TRBV30 to TRBJ1-2; possible D gene TRBD1, 5 bases. The germline V gene encodes CDR1 GTSNPN and CDR2 SVGIG (reference sequence). The CDR3 covers 10 residues. The ends were cut back, 8 bases at V and 6 bases at J, with 10 bases in the middle. The CDR3 DNA is TGTGCCGGCAGGGTCAATGGCTACACCTTC. The encoded protein is CAGRVNGYTF.

In this sample, this clone turned up once. The CDR3 DNA sequence: TGTGCCAGTAGAAAGGGGGAAAAGACAGGGGACAAAGACAAGGAGACCCAGTACTTC. It codes for CASRKGEKTGDKDKETQYF. The chain combines TRBV19 with TRBJ2-5; 8 nucleotides match TRBD1. The CDR3 runs to 19 residues. CDR1 LNHDA and CDR2 SQIVND come from the germline V gene (reference sequence). V lost 6 bases to trimming and J lost 5 bases; unmatched junction nucleotides: 23.

Comment on this clone: Other DNA sequences in this specimen translate into the identical CDR3. The chain employs TRBV7-9 and TRBJ1-1, with 7 bases identical to TRBD1. CDR1 is SEHNR, CDR2 FQNEAQ, per germline (reference sequence). The CDR3 has 15 residues. Trimming at V came to 1 base and at J to 5 bases, leaving 7 bases not matched to a gene. The CDR3 is CASSLGGAGGTEAFF. The CDR3 DNA reads as TGTGCCAGCAGCTTAGGGGGTGCAGGGGGGACTGAAGCTTTCTTT.

The gene calls are TRBV9 and TRBJ2-1; maybe TRBD2 (6 bases). V lost 5 bases and J lost 6, with 15 bases in between. Looked up from germline, CDR1 is SGDLS and CDR2 is YYNGEE. The CDR3 extends over 14 amino acids. The CDR3, as DNA: TGTGCCAGCAGTAGGGATCTGGGAGGCAATGAGCAGTTCTTC. It specifies CASSRDLGGNEQFF.

The chain links TRBV4-2 to TRBJ1-1; D remains ambiguous. Germline values: CDR1 LGHNA, CDR2 YNFKEQ. V gave up 0 bases and J gave up 6 bases, with 14 bases separating them. The CDR3 is 15 residues long. The CDR3 loop reads CASSQDFQVESEAFF. The CDR3 coding sequence is TGTGCCAGCAGCCAAGATTTCCAGGTCGAGTCTGAAGCTTTCTTT.

J is TRBJ1-4 and V is TRBV4-2, with TRBD1 as a possible D gene (6 bases). The CDR3 is made up of 14 amino acids. Between the trimmed V and J ends, which lost 5 bases and 9 bases, there was a span of 16 bases. The V gene's germline CDR1 is LGHNA and CDR2 YNFKEQ. CDR3 protein: CASSEGGWEQKLFF. The CDR3 region has the DNA TGTGCCAGCAGCGAAGGGGGTTGGGAGCAAAAACTGTTTTTT.

The gene calls are TRBV3-1 (or the pseudogene TRBV3-2) and TRBJ1-1; D is unresolved. Germline-derived CDR1 and CDR2 are LGHDT and YNNKEL (reference sequence). V shed 1 base and J shed 2 bases, with 5 bases lying between them. The CDR3 consists of 13 residues. The CDR3 nucleotides read TGTGCCAGCAGCCAAGCCGTAAACACTGAAGCTTTCTTT. Translation: CASSQAVNTEAFF.

The chain recombines TRBV10-1 with TRBJ2-4, with 9 bases aligning to TRBD1. This CDR3 contains 17 residues. The germline gives CDR1 WNHNN, CDR2 SYGVQD (reference sequence). V lost 0 bases and J lost 0; bases outside the gene matches: 3. The CDR3 protein is CASSESPDRGAKNIQYF. CDR3 DNA: TGCGCCAGCAGTGAGTCCCCGGACAGGGGAGCCAAAAACATTCAGTACTTC.

The genes are TRBV18 and TRBJ2-3; 7 nucleotides agree with TRBD1. This CDR3 spans 18 amino acids. V lost 2 bases, J lost 0 bases, and 11 bases stayed unmatched. The germline V gene encodes CDR1 KGHSH and CDR2 LQKENI. The CDR3 region has the DNA TGTGCCAGCTCACCATTGGGCCCCGGACAGGTTAGCACAGATACGCAGTATTTT. This translates into CASSPLGPGQVSTDTQYF.

V gene TRBV27 combines with J gene TRBJ2-7; D gene unclear. CDR1 and CDR2 from the germline V gene are MNHEY and SMNVEV (reference sequence). The ends were cut back, 2 bases at V and 2 bases at J, with 7 bases in the middle. The CDR3 length is 13 residues. The CDR3 spells CASSLQATYEQYF. CDR3 DNA: TGTGCCAGCAGTTTACAGGCCACCTACGAGCAGTACTTC.

The chain couples TRBV6-5 to TRBJ2-3; weak D call: TRBD2 (5 bases). The CDR3 has 15 residues. In germline, CDR1 is MNHEY, CDR2 SVGAGI. V was trimmed by 5 bases and J by 2 bases, leaving 14 bases between them. CDR3 in amino acids: CASSRGGTNTDTQYF. For the CDR3, the DNA is TGTGCCAGCAGTCGCGGAGGTACGAACACAGATACGCAGTATTTT.

CDR3 DNA: TGTGCCAGCTGCGCTAGCGCCCACAACGAGCAGTACTTC. Protein product: CASCASAHNEQYF. This sequence joins TRBV2 and TRBJ2-7, with D possibly TRBD2 on 6 matching bases. V was cut by 8 bases and J by 5 bases, with 16 bases left in between. The germline gives CDR1 SNHLY, CDR2 FYNNEI. This CDR3 contains 13 residues.

J is TRBJ2-5 and V is TRBV10-2; 14 nucleotides agree with TRBD2. Germline V gene data show CDR1 as WSHSY and CDR2 as SAAADI. The CDR3 has 14 amino acids. The V and J ends lost 7 bases and 4 bases, in that order; junction bases with no gene match: 2. The CDR3 sequence: CASTGLAGAETQYF. CDR3 bases: TGCGCCAGCACGGGACTAGCGGGAGCAGAGACCCAGTACTTC.

The CDR3 nucleotides read TGTGCCAGCAGCTTGGCGGGGGTGTCACCCCTCCACTTT. Its protein is CASSLAGVSPLHF. The rearrangement uses TRBV5-4 and TRBJ1-6; D possibly corresponds to TRBD1 (5 bases). Trimming pared 0 bases from V and 10 bases from J, leaving 8 bases between. The germline CDR1 and CDR2 sequences are SGHNT and YYREEE (reference sequence). The CDR3 has 13 amino acids.